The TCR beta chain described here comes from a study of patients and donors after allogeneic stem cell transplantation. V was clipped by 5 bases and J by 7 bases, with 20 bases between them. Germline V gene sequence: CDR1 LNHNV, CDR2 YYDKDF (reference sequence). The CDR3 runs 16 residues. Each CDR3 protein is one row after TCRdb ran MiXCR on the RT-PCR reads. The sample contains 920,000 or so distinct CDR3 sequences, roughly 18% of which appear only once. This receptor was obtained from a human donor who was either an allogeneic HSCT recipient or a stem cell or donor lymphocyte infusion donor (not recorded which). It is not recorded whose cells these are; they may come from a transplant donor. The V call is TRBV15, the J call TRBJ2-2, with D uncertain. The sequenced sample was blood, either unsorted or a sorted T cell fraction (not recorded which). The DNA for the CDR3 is TGTGCCACCAGCGGGCTCAGGACGAGTCCCGTCGGGGAGCTGTTTTTT. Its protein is CATSGLRTSPVGELFF. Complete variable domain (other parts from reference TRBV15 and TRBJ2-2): DAMVIQNPRYQVTQFGKPVTLSCSQTLNHNVMYWYQQKSSQAPKLLFHYYDKDFNNEADTPDNFQSRRPNTSFCFLDIRSPGLGDTAMYLCATSGLRTSPVGELFFGEGSRLTVL.